The sequence of this T cell receptor beta chain was determined in a study of cytomegalovirus exposure and HLA in healthy donors. Study outcomes and limitations: 87-base-pair reads could not separate some V segments, including TRBV6-2 and TRBV6-3.

The study ran its PCR with 60 Vbeta and 13 Jbeta primers. TCRdb's copy holds only in-frame clones and misses some; the assay was immunoSEQ multiplex PCR. The data contain some 130,000 clones, 78% of them singletons. Of note for this clone: The antigen is not known.

The CDR3 is 14 residues long. The germline V gene has CDR1 SGHTA and CDR2 FQGNSA. Trimming took off 5 bases at V and 2 bases at J, with 12 bases between the two ends. Source material: PBMCs. The rearrangement links TRBV7-2 to TRBJ1-1; a weak D match, TRBD1 (6 bases). The clonotype comes from a female donor in good health and CMV-seronegative. CDR3 nucleotide sequence: TGTGCCAGCAGCCAGAGCAGGGGCAACACTGAAGCTTTCTTT. This sequence encodes CASSQSRGNTEAFF.